Each of the 27 T cell receptor beta chains below was sequenced from the same sample in a study of identical twins. TCRdb fed the 5' RACE reads into MiXCR, producing one record per CDR3 protein. The data show roughly 770,000 distinct CDR3 sequences, 15% to 20% seen once. Another study also made use of these data, one on T cells expressing NK-cell markers.

Sequenced: PBMCs. The source of these receptors is a young woman in good health.

V gene TRBV6-5 combines with J gene TRBJ1-1; D is ambiguous. CDR3 length: 12 residues. Germline CDR1 is MNHEY and CDR2 is SVGAGI. Trimming cost V 3 bases and J 7 bases, with 9 bases left between them. As DNA, the CDR3 is TGTGCCAGCAGTTATGGTAAAAATGAAGCTTTCTTT. This encodes CASSYGKNEAFF.

The chain couples TRBV12-3 or TRBV12-4 to TRBJ2-3; 8 bases match TRBD2. The CDR3 covers 17 residues. Losses at the gene ends were 6 bases for V and 0 bases for J; bases not matched to a gene: 11. The CDR3 here is CASRTGTRGGSTDTQYF. CDR3 nucleotide sequence: TGTGCCAGCAGAACCGGGACTAGGGGAGGTAGCACAGATACGCAGTATTTT.

In its sample, this clonotype was seen a few times. The CDR3 here is CSAGVSVNTGELFF. The CDR3 bases are TGCAGTGCAGGGGTTTCGGTTAACACCGGGGAGCTGTTTTTT. The chain recombines TRBV29-1 with TRBJ2-2, with D perhaps TRBD1 (6 bases). CDR3 length equals 14 residues. Germline CDR1 SQVTM, CDR2 ANQGSEA.

The CDR3 is CASSLVIREASYEQYF. The CDR3, as DNA: TGCGCCAGCAGCCTCGTGATACGGGAGGCCTCCTACGAGCAGTACTTC. The gene calls are TRBV5-1 and TRBJ2-7, with 7 nucleotides matching TRBD2. Germline CDR1 reads SGHRS; CDR2 reads YFSETQ. The CDR3 runs 16 residues. V lost 4 bases and J lost 0; bases outside the gene matches: 10.

V is TRBV13 and J is TRBJ2-1, with D unclear. The CDR3 covers 15 residues. V shed 2 bases and J shed 3 bases, with 11 bases lying between them. Germline V lookup: CDR1 PRHDT, CDR2 FYEKMQ (reference sequence). CDR3 in amino acids: CASSLSPDGYNEQFF. The CDR3, as DNA: TGTGCCAGCAGCTTAAGTCCCGACGGCTACAATGAGCAGTTCTTC.

The DNA of the CDR3 is TGCAGTGCCCTTGATACTAGCGGGAGGTACGAGCAGTACTTC. This sequence encodes CSALDTSGRYEQYF. The chain has TRBV20-1 and TRBJ2-7, with 12 bases aligning to TRBD2. The CDR3 extends over 14 amino acids. The V segment lost 6 bases and the J segment 4 bases; nucleotides outside the gene matches: 7. Germline CDR1 and CDR2: DFQATT and SNEGSKA (reference sequence).

This clonotype came up a few times. V usage is TRBV5-1 and J usage is TRBJ2-1, with D hard to call. CDR3 size: 14 residues. Germline assignment: CDR1 SGHRS and CDR2 YFSETQ. V was trimmed by 7 bases and J by 3 bases, leaving 14 bases between them. DNA for the CDR3: TGCGCCAGCCACCCCCGGCAGAGCTACAATGAGCAGTTCTTC. Its protein is CASHPRQSYNEQFF.

This rearrangement joins TRBV6-5 to TRBJ2-3; 10 bases agree with TRBD2. Germline trimming cut 0 bases from V and 4 bases from J; bases unmatched to any gene: 7. The CDR3 runs to 17 residues. Germline loops: CDR1 MNHEY, CDR2 SVGAGI. Here the CDR3 reads CASSYSMSGGAADTQYF. In DNA form, the CDR3 reads TGTGCCAGCAGTTACTCCATGAGCGGGGGGGCGGCAGATACGCAGTATTTT.

The chain couples TRBV5-6 to TRBJ1-2; D may be TRBD1 (6 bases). Germline V CDR1 and CDR2: SGHDT, YYEEEE. This CDR3 contains 15 residues. V was pared by 4 bases and J by 3 bases, with 16 bases between. The CDR3 coding sequence is TGTGCCAGCAGCCCCACTCCGTCAGGGGACTATGGCTACACCTTC. Amino acids: CASSPTPSGDYGYTF.

In this sample, this clonotype turned up a few times. This chain links TRBV20-1 with TRBJ2-5; D gene uncertain. Trimming took 6 bases from V and 0 from J, leaving 5 bases between them. Germline CDR1 is DFQATT and CDR2 is SNEGSKA (reference sequence). The CDR3 spans 11 residues. CDR3 coding DNA: TGCAGTGCAACGGACCAAGAGACCCAGTACTTC. Residues: CSATDQETQYF.

This clonotype has just a few counts. The chain recombines TRBV11-3 with TRBJ2-3; 11 bases align to TRBD2. With V trimmed by 1 base and J by 1 base, 4 bases remained unmatched. This CDR3 contains 17 residues. Germline V gene lookup returns CDR1 SGHNT and CDR2 YENEEA. CDR3 amino acids: CASSLGLLAGGTDTQYF. The CDR3 DNA sequence: TGTGCCAGCAGCTTAGGTCTACTAGCGGGGGGCACAGATACGCAGTATTTT. Full variable domain (outside the CDR3, taken from reference TRBV11-3 and TRBJ2-3): EAGVVQSPRYKIIEKKQPVAFWCNPISGHNTLYWYLQNLGQGPELLIRYENEEAVDDSQLPKDRFSAERLKGVDSTLKIQPAELGDSAVYLCASSLGLLAGGTDTQYFGPGTRLTVL.

The rearrangement uses TRBV6-1 and TRBJ2-7; 9 nucleotides match TRBD1. This CDR3 contains 17 residues. Germline values: CDR1 MNHNS, CDR2 SASEGT. Trimming at V came to 5 bases and at J to 3 bases, leaving 14 bases not matched to a gene. The CDR3 region has the DNA TGTGCCAGCAGTCCAGTTTTTACAGGGGGCAAGGGCTACGAGCAGTACTTC. Translating gives CASSPVFTGGKGYEQYF.

The rearrangement uses TRBV6-2 or TRBV6-3 and TRBJ2-3; TRBD2 matches 11 bases. The V and J ends lost 3 bases and 7 bases, in that order; junction bases with no gene match: 6. Per the germline V gene, CDR1 is MNHEY and CDR2 is SVGEGT. This CDR3 comprises 15 residues. The CDR3 reads CASSYTSGSINTQYF. DNA for the CDR3: TGTGCCAGCAGTTATACTAGCGGGAGTATAAATACGCAGTATTTT.

The chain recombines TRBV27 with TRBJ2-7, with D possibly being TRBD1 (8 bases). CDR1 is MNHEY and CDR2 is SMNVEV in the germline V gene (reference sequence). The CDR3 is 14 amino acids. V was shortened by 4 bases and J by 4 bases, with 14 bases between the two germline ends. This chain's CDR3 is CASSSDREGYEQYF. DNA for the CDR3: TGTGCCAGCAGTTCGGACAGGGAGGGGTACGAGCAGTACTTC.

This clonotype occurred a few times. The chain combines TRBV5-1 with TRBJ2-2; 7 bases are a match to TRBD1. The CDR3 is made up of 14 amino acids. The V gene's germline CDR1 is SGHRS and CDR2 YFSETQ. The V gene end was trimmed by 4 bases and the J gene end by 7 bases; junction bases not matched to a gene: 7. Here the CDR3 reads CASSQGTAHGELFF. The CDR3 region has the DNA TGCGCCAGCAGCCAAGGGACAGCTCACGGGGAGCTGTTTTTT.

This clonotype came up a few times. CDR3 sequence: CASSFRPGTGLNEQFF. CDR3 bases: TGTGCCAGCAGCTTCCGTCCCGGGACAGGGTTGAATGAGCAGTTCTTC. V and J are TRBV7-8 and TRBJ2-1; TRBD1 agrees at 9 bases. From germline, CDR1 is SGHVS and CDR2 FQNEAQ. The CDR3 totals 16 residues. With V trimmed by 3 bases and J by 7 bases, 10 bases remained unmatched.

This CDR3 reads CSAKQGSYNEQFF. The CDR3 DNA reads TGCAGTGCTAAGCAGGGGTCCTACAATGAGCAGTTCTTC. This chain links TRBV20-1 with TRBJ2-1; maybe TRBD1 (6 bases). Per the germline V gene, CDR1 is DFQATT and CDR2 is SNEGSKA (reference sequence). V dropped 4 bases and J dropped 1 base, with 8 bases sitting between them. There are 13 residues in the CDR3.

V usage is TRBV29-1 and J usage is TRBJ2-2, with TRBD1 matching over 10 bases. Looked up from germline, CDR1 is SQVTM and CDR2 is ANQGSEA. The CDR3 totals 14 residues. The trim removed 6 bases at V and 5 bases at J, leaving 6 bases unmatched. The CDR3 protein is CSVTGGRGTGELFF. The CDR3 DNA is TGCAGCGTGACAGGGGGCCGTGGGACCGGGGAGCTGTTTTTT.

This clonotype was picked up a small number of times. CDR3 coding DNA: TGTGCCAGCAGCCAGGGACAAGTCAAAAACATTCAGTACTTC. It yields the protein CASSQGQVKNIQYF. The genes are TRBV5-6 and TRBJ2-4, with a weak D call TRBD1 (6 bases). With 4 bases removed from V and 3 bases from J, the gap between germline ends came to 11 bases. Per germline, CDR1 SGHDT and CDR2 YYEEEE. This CDR3 spans 14 amino acids.

The CDR3 reads CSASGTDLGETQYF. The CDR3 DNA follows: TGCAGTGCTAGTGGGACCGACTTGGGGGAGACCCAGTACTTC. The chain joins TRBV20-1 to TRBJ2-5; D may be TRBD1 or TRBD2 (5 bases each). The CDR3 length is 14 residues. The germline V gene encodes CDR1 DFQATT and CDR2 SNEGSKA (reference sequence). The ends were cut back, 3 bases at V and 5 bases at J, with 16 bases in the middle.

The chain joins TRBV20-1 to TRBJ2-5; 11 nucleotides align to TRBD2. J lost 5 bases, V lost 3 bases, and 8 bases had no gene match. Per germline, CDR1 DFQATT and CDR2 SNEGSKA (reference sequence). This CDR3 has 15 residues. The CDR3 region is CSASTPSGRSETQYF. CDR3 coding DNA: TGCAGTGCTAGCACTCCTAGCGGGAGGTCTGAGACCCAGTACTTC.

This clonotype was counted a few times. J is TRBJ2-2 and V is TRBV20-1, with 11 bases that match TRBD2. This CDR3 has 17 residues. Unmatched junction bases numbered 3, after V lost 0 bases and J lost 0 bases. Per the germline V gene, CDR1 is DFQATT and CDR2 is SNEGSKA (reference sequence). The CDR3 coding sequence is TGCAGTGCTAGAGATGGGACTAGCGGCGCGAACACCGGGGAGCTGTTTTTT. Encoded protein: CSARDGTSGANTGELFF.

This chain links TRBV9 with TRBJ2-2; D possibly corresponds to TRBD1 (6 bases). This CDR3 is built from 16 residues. The germline V gene has CDR1 SGDLS and CDR2 YYNGEE. Deletions cut 4 bases from V and 5 bases from J, with 18 bases between. Here the CDR3 DNA reads TGTGCCAGCAGCCCTCCTTTGACAGGACATACCGGGGAGCTGTTTTTT. Protein product: CASSPPLTGHTGELFF.

The rearrangement joins TRBV7-9 to TRBJ2-1, with TRBD2 matching 8 bases. CDR3 length equals 16 residues. From germline, CDR1 is SEHNR and CDR2 FQNEAQ (reference sequence). The junction had 17 bases not matched to a gene; V was cut back by 6 bases and J by 10 bases. The CDR3, as DNA: TGTGCCAGCAGTTCCTTCAGGGGACTAGGGGCAAGAGAGCAGTTCTTC. It translates to CASSSFRGLGAREQFF.

Points on this clonotype: A junction end diverges from the germline sequence, so it may reflect a read error. This CDR3 is CASGFRQRPANTEAFF. The CDR3 DNA is TGCGCCAGCGGCTTTAGACAGCGACCAGCTAACACTGAAGCTTTCTTT. The chain has TRBV5-1 and TRBJ1-1, with D maybe TRBD1 (5 bases). Germline values: CDR1 SGHRS, CDR2 YFSETQ. CDR3 length: 16 amino acids.

The V and J genes are TRBV20-1 and TRBJ2-3, with unresolved D. The germline V gene encodes CDR1 DFQATT and CDR2 SNEGSKA (reference sequence). With 5 bases removed from V and 2 bases from J, the gap between germline ends came to 8 bases. The CDR3 is 12 residues long. DNA for the CDR3: TGCAGTGCTCGCCCACCCACAGATACGCAGTATTTT. This translates into CSARPPTDTQYF.

The genes are TRBV18 and TRBJ2-7, with 8 bases aligning to TRBD1. This CDR3 is 14 amino acids long. Per germline, CDR1 KGHSH and CDR2 LQKENI. J was trimmed by 8 bases and V by 0 bases; bases with no gene match: 6. The CDR3 DNA sequence: TGTGCCAGCTCACCACCGGGACAGGCCACCAAGCAGTACTTC. Translating it yields CASSPPGQATKQYF. Variable domain in full (rest from reference TRBV18 and TRBJ2-7): NAGVMQNPRHLVRRRGQEARLRCSPMKGHSHVYWYRQLPEEGLKFMVYLQKENIIDESGMPKERFSAEFPKEGPSILRIQQVVRGDSAAYFCASSPPGQATKQYFGPGTRLTVT.